This T cell receptor (beta chain) was profiled in a study of beta chain features in type 1 diabetes (dated by TCRdb to the late 2010s). Regarding the complete study: Mean age, gender distribution, total cell number and subset yield were not different between patients and healthy donors. Across all samples, 90 million to 130 million sorted cells were examined, and cell number per subset correlated strongly with RNA yield. The study compared TCRB repertoires of sorted circulating CD4+ T cell subsets between recently diagnosed type 1 diabetes patients and matched healthy donors. Naive and central memory subsets were obtained from all 30 or so donors, but regulatory and stem cell-like memory subsets were isolated from only 8 patients and roughly 8 healthy donors.

All of the isolated RNA was reverse transcribed with the High Capacity cDNA Reverse Transcription Kit, so expressed TCRB transcripts were sequenced. Deep immunoSEQ sequencing was performed on naive, central memory and regulatory T cell samples, with an average of roughly 3.3 million total reads per sample. Sorted cells were lysed in RLT buffer, and RNA was extracted using DNase-treated RNeasy Micro or Mini kits according to cell number. Each cell subset was processed separately to prevent cross-contamination, with patient and healthy donor samples processed together. The immunoSEQ multiplex PCR was used to amplify TCRB sequences from cDNA, generating 87-bp fragments that spanned the CDR3 region. The amplicons were sequenced using the Illumina HiSeq platform. From the authors' description of their analysis: PCR bias was computationally corrected using synthetic template baselines, reads within Hamming distance 2 were collapsed, and singletons that could not be merged were discarded. Reads were aligned against IMGT so that V, D and J genes, CDR3 length and insertions or deletions at six rearrangement sites could be assigned. Within each subset, clonotype counts were normalized to sorted cell number, and only after that were true diversity and Gini coefficients computed with the tcR R package. Repertoire sharing was quantified using the overlap coefficient calculated on TCRB nucleotide sequences. Out-of-frame TCRB sequences from naive cells were analyzed as a proxy for the pre-selection repertoire. Not all clones reach the TCRdb copy of this immuneACCESS table, which keeps in-frame sequences only. Checked studies attribute under half of the gap to unresolved V genes and leave the rest unexplained. The V and J calls and clone size were taken over from that table, and D and trimming were inferred from the DNA. Within this sample are some 700,000 clones, with around 15% of them counted one time only. Approximately 0.021% of the sample lies in the top ten.

This clone turned up a few times. No cognate antigen has been identified for it. Within one base of it there is no much larger clone, and no base qualities were kept. General findings and caveats noted by the study authors: PCR may preferentially amplify shorter templates, but because patient and control samples were amplified and corrected together, any resulting skew would affect both groups equally. Only small numbers of individuals were included in the HLA sub-analyses, which left unresolved whether HLA type had any influence on TCRB rearrangement. Because cDNA was sequenced instead of genomic DNA, highly expressing activated cells could be over-represented, though the groups showed no difference in activation or CD3 levels. Patients with type 1 diabetes made fewer insertions and deleted more nucleotides at VDJ recombination sites, implying thymic rearrangement abnormalities. Naive, central memory and regulatory TCRB repertoires appeared to be more alike among patients than among healthy donors. Type 1 diabetes patients showed a moderate but significant shortening of TCRB CDR3 length in all four CD4+ subsets.

From each donor, a single peripheral blood sample of roughly 0.11 L on average was drawn into heparinised tubes. A BD FACSAria II was used to sort naive, central memory, regulatory and stem cell-like memory CD4+ T cells with a panel that included CD45RO, CCR7, CD25, CD127, CD95 and CD27. A purity above 95% was achieved for all sorted populations. PBMCs were isolated immediately by Lymphoprep density gradient centrifugation and stained directly without culture. Samples were stained and sorted in pairs, with one healthy donor and one patient per experiment, so that batch effects were minimized. The trim is 1 base for V and 0 bases for J, with a gap of 4 bases between the germline ends. The CDR3 runs 14 amino acids, cysteine and phenylalanine included. The only DNA kept is the CDR3, 42 bases in frame from the first base. Reading the germline V gene (reference sequence) gives CDR1 LNHDA and CDR2 SQIVND.

This TCR was recovered from a man aged 18 to 35 with type 1 diabetes. Specimen: naive CD4+ T cells from blood. Interpreted using the paper, the cell subset or site label stands for: true naive CD4+ T cells. Here the chain combines TRBV19 and TRBJ2-4; the D gene remains uncertain. The sequenced DNA: TGTGCCAGTAGTATAGTCCAAGCCAAAAACATTCAGTACTTC. The resulting protein is CASSIVQAKNIQYF. The variable domain in full, with residues beyond the CDR3 obtained from the reference TRBV19 and TRBJ2-4 genes, is DGGITQSPKYLFRKEGQNVTLSCEQNLNHDAMYWYRQDPGQGLRLIYYSQIVNDFQKGDIAEGYSVSREKKESFPLTVTSAQKNPTAFYLCASSIVQAKNIQYFGAGTRLSVL.